This TCR beta chain was identified during a study of T cell repertoires in cytomegalovirus infection. The wider study: Recently described HLA-C-restricted plus well-studied HLA-B-restricted CMV epitopes were used. Notes on the study in general: HLA-C-restricted CMV-specific TCR beta clonotypes were dominant in the ex vivo response.

This clonotype came up a few times. Its antigen is currently unknown. TCRdb reanalysed the reads using MiXCR and keeps one entry per CDR3 protein. The sample includes around 120,000 distinct CDR3 sequences, less than 55% of them seen just once. The sequence derives from a human donor in good health (CMV status not recorded). Some clones in this sample may be carry-over from other donors' samples. The sequencing here drew on CD8+ T cells from cultured PBMCs, taken from culture after CMV antigen stimulation.

This chain's CDR3 is CASSKQGPQETQYF. CDR3 DNA: TGTGCCAGCAGCAAACAGGGACCCCAAGAGACCCAGTACTTC. This sequence joins TRBV7-9 and TRBJ2-5, with a weak D call TRBD1 (6 bases). CDR1 and CDR2 from the germline V gene are SEHNR and FQNEAQ (reference sequence). Trimming stripped 5 bases from V and 1 base from J, with 11 bases between. The CDR3 totals 14 residues.